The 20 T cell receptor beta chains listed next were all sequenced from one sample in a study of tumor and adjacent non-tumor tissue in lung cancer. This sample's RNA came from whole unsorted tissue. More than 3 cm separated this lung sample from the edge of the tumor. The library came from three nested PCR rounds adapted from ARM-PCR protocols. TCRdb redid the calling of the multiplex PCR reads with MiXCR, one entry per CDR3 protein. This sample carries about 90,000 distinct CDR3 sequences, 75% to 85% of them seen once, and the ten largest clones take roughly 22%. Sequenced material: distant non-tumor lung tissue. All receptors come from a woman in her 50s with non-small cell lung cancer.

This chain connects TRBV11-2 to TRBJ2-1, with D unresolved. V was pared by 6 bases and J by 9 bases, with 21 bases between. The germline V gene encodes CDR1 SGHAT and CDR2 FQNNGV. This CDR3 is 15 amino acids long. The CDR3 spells CASSHSAEGPSEQFF. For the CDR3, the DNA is TGTGCCAGCAGTCACTCGGCGGAAGGGCCGAGTGAGCAGTTCTTC.

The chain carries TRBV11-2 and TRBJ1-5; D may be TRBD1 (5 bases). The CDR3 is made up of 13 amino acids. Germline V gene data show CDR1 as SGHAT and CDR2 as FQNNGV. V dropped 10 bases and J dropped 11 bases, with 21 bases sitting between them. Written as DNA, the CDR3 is TGTGCCAAAAGCTTGGAGAACGGGGGGGCCCAGCATTTT. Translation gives CAKSLENGGAQHF.

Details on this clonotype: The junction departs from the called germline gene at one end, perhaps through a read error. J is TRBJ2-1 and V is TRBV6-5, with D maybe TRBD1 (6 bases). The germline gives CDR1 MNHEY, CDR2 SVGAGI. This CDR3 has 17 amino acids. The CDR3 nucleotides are TGTGACAGCAGGCACGCCTCGGGGCGGGTGGGGGACAAGGAGCAGTTCTTC. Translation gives CDSRHASGRVGDKEQFF.

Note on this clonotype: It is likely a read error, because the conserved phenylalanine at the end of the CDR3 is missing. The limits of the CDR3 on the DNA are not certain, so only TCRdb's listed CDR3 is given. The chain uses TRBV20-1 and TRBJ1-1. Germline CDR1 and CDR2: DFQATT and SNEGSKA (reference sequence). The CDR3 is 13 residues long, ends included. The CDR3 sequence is CSARGWSDTEDFS.

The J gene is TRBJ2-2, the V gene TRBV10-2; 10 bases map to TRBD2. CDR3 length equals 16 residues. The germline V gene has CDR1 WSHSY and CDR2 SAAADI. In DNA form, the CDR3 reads TGCGTCAGTAGTTCTGGACTAGCGGATTACACCGGGGAGCTGTTTTTT. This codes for CVSSSGLADYTGELFF.

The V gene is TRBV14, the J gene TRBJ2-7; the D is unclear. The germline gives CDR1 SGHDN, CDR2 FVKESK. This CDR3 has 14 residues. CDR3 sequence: CAGSQKLGYYEQYF. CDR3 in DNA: TGTGCTGGCAGCCAGAAGTTAGGGTATTACGAGCAGTACTTC.

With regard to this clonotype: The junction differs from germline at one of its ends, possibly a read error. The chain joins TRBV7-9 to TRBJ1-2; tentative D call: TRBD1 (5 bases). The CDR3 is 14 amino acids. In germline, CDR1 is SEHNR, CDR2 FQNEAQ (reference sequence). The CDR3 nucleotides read TGTGCCAGCAGCCCCACGGACAAACTCTATGGCCACACCTTC. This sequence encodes CASSPTDKLYGHTF.

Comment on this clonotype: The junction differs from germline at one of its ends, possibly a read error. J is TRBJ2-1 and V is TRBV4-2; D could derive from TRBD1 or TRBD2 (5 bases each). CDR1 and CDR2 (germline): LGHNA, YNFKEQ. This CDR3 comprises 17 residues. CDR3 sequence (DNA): TGTGCCAGCGGCCAAGAGGGGCGTGGCGGGCCCTACAATGAGCAGCTCTTC. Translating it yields CASGQEGRGGPYNEQLF.

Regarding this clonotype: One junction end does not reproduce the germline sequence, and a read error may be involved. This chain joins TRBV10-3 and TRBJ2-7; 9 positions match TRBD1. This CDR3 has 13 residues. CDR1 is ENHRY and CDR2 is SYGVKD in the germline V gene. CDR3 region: CAPRDRDSYEQYF. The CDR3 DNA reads TGCGCCCCCCGGGACAGGGACTCCTACGAGCAATACTTC.

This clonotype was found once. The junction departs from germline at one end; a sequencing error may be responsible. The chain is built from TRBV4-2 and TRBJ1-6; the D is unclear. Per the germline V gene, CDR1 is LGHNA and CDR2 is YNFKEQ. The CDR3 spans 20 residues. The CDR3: CASSQSRPRSYSSYNSPLHF. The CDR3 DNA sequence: TGTGCCAGCAGCCAATCTCGCCCCCGTTCTTACTCGTCCTATAATTCACCCCTTCACTTT.

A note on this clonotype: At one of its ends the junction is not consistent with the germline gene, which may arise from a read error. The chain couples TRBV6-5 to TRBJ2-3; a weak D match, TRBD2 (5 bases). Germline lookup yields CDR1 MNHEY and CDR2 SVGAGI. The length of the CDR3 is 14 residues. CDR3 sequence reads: CACCTDCYTYTQYF. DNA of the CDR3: TGTGCCTGCTGCACGGACTGTTACACATATACGCAGTATTTT.

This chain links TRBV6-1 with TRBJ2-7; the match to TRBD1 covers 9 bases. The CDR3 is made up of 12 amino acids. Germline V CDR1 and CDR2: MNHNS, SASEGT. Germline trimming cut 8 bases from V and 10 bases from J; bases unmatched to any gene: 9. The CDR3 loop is CASGTGSYGQYF. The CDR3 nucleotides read TGTGCCAGCGGGACAGGGAGCTACGGACAGTACTTC.

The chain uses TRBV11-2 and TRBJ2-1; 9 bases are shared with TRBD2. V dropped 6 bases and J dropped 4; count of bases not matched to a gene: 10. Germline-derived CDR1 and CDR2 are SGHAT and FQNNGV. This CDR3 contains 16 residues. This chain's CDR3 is CASSSSVTSGYNEQFF. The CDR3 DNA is TGTGCCAGCAGTTCGTCCGTGACTAGCGGATACAATGAGCAGTTCTTC.

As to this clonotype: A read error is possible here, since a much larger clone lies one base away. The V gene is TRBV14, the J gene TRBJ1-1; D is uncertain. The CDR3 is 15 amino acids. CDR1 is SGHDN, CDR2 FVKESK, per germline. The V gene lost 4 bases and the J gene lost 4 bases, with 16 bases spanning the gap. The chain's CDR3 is CASSRSSLRSTEAFF. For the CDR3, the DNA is TGTGCCAGCAGCCGGTCCTCCCTACGGAGCACTGAAGCTTTCTTT.

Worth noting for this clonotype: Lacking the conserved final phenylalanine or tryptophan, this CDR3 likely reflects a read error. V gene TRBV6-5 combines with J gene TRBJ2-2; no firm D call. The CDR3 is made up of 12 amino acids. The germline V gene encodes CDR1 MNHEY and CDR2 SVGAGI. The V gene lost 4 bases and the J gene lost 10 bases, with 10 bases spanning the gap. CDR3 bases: TGTGCCAGCAGTTCCCAAGCCGTGGAGCTGTTTATT. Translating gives CASSSQAVELFI.

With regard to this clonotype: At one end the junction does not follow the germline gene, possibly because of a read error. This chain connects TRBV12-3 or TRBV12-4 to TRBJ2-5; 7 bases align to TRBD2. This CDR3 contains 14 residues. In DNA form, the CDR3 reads TGTACCAGCAGTCTGGGACTACGGGGCGGGACCCAGTACTTC. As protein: CTSSLGLRGGTQYF.

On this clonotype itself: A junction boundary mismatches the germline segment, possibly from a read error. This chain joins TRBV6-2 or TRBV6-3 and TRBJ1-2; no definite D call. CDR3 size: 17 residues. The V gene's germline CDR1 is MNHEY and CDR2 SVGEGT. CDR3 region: CASSYTVGEPKVYGYTF. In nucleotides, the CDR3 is TGTGCTAGCAGTTACACGGTCGGGGAGCCAAAGGTTTATGGCTACACCTTC.

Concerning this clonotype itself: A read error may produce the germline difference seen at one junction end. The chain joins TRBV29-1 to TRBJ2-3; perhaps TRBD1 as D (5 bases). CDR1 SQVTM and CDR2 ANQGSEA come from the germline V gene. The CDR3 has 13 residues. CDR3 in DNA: TGCAGCGTTAGGCAGGGTAGCAGAGATACGCAGTATTTT. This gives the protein CSVRQGSRDTQYF.

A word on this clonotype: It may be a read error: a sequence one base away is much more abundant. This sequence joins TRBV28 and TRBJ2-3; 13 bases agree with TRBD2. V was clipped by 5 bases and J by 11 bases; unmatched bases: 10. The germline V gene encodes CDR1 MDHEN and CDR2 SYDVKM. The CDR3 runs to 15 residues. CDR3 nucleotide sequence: TGTGCCAGCAGTGCCGGGACTAGCGGGACCCATAGGCAGTATTTT. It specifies CASSAGTSGTHRQYF.

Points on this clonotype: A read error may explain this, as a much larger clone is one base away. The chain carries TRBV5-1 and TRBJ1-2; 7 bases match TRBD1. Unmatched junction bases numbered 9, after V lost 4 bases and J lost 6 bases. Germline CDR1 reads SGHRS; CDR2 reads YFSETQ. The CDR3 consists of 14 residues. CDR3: CASSPGQRLDGYTF. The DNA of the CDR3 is TGCGCCAGCAGCCCGGGACAGAGGTTGGATGGCTACACCTTC.